This TCR beta chain was captured in a study of CD8 T cells in ankylosing spondylitis. For TCR beta, libraries came from quantitative 5'-RACE with molecular barcodes. TCRdb redid the calling of the 5' RACE reads with MiXCR, one entry per CDR3 protein. The profile shows 250,000 to 300,000 distinct CDR3 sequences, 15% to 20% of them singletons. The CDR3 sequence is 14 residues long. The germline V gene has CDR1 DFQATT and CDR2 SNEGSKA (reference sequence). Trimming took off 2 bases at V and 0 bases at J, with 9 bases between the two ends. In the case of this clonotype: Antigen: not known.

Study-wide results and limits: Some of the motif variants had earlier been found in reactive arthritis patients' fluid and blood. The study looked at matched synovial fluid samples from ankylosing spondylitis patients. Disease-linked clones were reported to be significantly enriched there.

V gene TRBV20-1 combines with J gene TRBJ2-3; TRBD2 might be the D (5 bases). Material: blood, either unsorted or a sorted T cell fraction (not recorded which). The TCR was taken from a male donor with ankylosing spondylitis or in good health (not recorded which). The CDR3 protein is CSARRRPSTDTQYF. CDR3 sequence (DNA): TGCAGTGCTAGACGGAGGCCCAGCACAGATACGCAGTATTTT.